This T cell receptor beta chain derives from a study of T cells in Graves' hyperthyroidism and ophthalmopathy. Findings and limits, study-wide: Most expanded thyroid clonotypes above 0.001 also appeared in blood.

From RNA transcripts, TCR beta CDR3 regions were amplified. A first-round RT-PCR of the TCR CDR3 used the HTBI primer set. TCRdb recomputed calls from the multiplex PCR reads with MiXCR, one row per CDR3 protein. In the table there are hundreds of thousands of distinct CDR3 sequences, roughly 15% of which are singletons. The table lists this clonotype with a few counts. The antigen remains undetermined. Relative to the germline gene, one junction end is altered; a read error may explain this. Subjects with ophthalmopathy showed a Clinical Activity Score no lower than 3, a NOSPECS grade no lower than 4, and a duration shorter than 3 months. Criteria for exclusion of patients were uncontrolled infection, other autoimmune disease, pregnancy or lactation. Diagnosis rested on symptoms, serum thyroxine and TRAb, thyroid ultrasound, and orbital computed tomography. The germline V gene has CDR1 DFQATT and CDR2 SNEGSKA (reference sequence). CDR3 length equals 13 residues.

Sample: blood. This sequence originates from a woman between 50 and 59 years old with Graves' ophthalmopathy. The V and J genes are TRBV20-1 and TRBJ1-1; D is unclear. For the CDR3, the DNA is TGCAGTGCTAGGTTAGGGTTGAACGCTGAAGCTTTCTTT. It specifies CSARLGLNAEAFF.